The 4 T cell receptor beta chains given below trace back to one sample, sequenced in a study of prognosis after radiotherapy for stage I lung cancer. Using two-round multiplex PCR, the authors amplified TCR beta CDR3 from genomic DNA. Specific primers for each TRBV and TRBJ gene were what first-round PCR used. TCRdb itself ran the multiplex PCR reads through MiXCR, one entry per CDR3 protein. The sample comprises 59,000 or so distinct CDR3 sequences, more than 20% of which are singletons, and about 7.5% rests with the top ten. Source: PBMCs, taken before or after stereotactic body radiation therapy (not recorded which). The receptors here all came from a donor over 45 with non-small cell lung cancer.

This clonotype came up many times. V usage is TRBV20-1 and J usage is TRBJ1-5; weak D call: TRBD1 (5 bases). V was clipped by 2 bases and J by 4 bases, with 9 bases between them. Germline-derived CDR1 and CDR2 are DFQATT and SNEGSKA (reference sequence). The CDR3 is 13 residues long. CDR3 DNA: TGCAGTGCTAGACCCGCAGGGAATCAGCCCCAGCATTTT. This codes for CSARPAGNQPQHF.

This clonotype has a handful of counts. A read error may be the cause here, since a much bigger clone is one base away. Because the CDR3 is missing its conserved closing phenylalanine or tryptophan, this is likely a read error. CDR3 nucleotides: TGTGCCAGTCGGCCCCCCTCGAGCACAGATACGCAGTATTCT. Encoded protein: CASRPPSSTDTQYS. The chain couples TRBV19 to TRBJ2-3; D is ambiguous. The CDR3 is made up of 14 amino acids. Trimming left V 8 bases short and J 0 bases short, with 12 bases between. Germline CDR1 is LNHDA and CDR2 is SQIVND (reference sequence).

V gene TRBV28 combines with J gene TRBJ2-5; weak D call: TRBD2 (5 bases). CDR1 is MDHEN and CDR2 is SYDVKM in the germline V gene. Trimming shortened V by 7 bases and J by 7 bases, and 13 bases separated the two germline ends. The CDR3 consists of 12 residues. The CDR3 nucleotides are TGTGCCAGCACCCATAGAAGCGGGACCCAGTACTTC. Amino acid sequence: CASTHRSGTQYF.

In the case of this clonotype: The conserved final phenylalanine or tryptophan is absent from the CDR3, which likely points to a read error. V and J are TRBV6-1 and TRBJ2-5, with TRBD2 identical over 14 bases. The CDR3 has 15 amino acids. Looked up from germline, CDR1 is MNHNS and CDR2 is SASEGT. J lost 7 bases, V lost 4 bases, and 5 bases had no gene match. The CDR3 spells CASSVGTSGGWTQYS. The CDR3 bases are TGTGCCAGCAGTGTGGGGACTAGCGGGGGCTGGACCCAGTACTCC.